One sample yielded the 26 T cell receptor beta chains listed below, sequenced in a study of shared clonotypes between healthy human individuals. Positively selected for CCR7, the CD45RO-negative cells used as naive CD8 cells excluded terminally differentiated effector memory CD45RA+ cells. The table came from immunoSEQ multiplex PCR; TCRdb's copy has only in-frame clones and leaves some out. The sample records around 600,000 clones, 98% being singletons. The sample consisted of naive CD8+ T cells sorted from blood. Every receptor here comes from a man younger than 45 in good health.

This chain joins TRBV7-9 and TRBJ2-5; D not certain. The CDR3 runs to 15 residues. The V gene's germline CDR1 is SEHNR and CDR2 FQNEAQ (reference sequence). Trimming left V 0 bases short and J 0 bases short, with 8 bases between. The CDR3 spells CASSLAVSYQETQYF. The CDR3 bases are TGTGCCAGCAGCTTAGCTGTCAGCTACCAAGAGACCCAGTACTTC.

The chain uses TRBV6-5 and TRBJ2-7; 7 nucleotides line up with TRBD2. The CDR3 contains 14 residues. In germline, CDR1 is MNHEY, CDR2 SVGAGI. The trim removed 7 bases at V and 2 bases at J, leaving 8 bases unmatched. The CDR3 DNA reads as TGTGCCAGCAAGCCCAGCGGGATTGCCTACGAGCAGTACTTC. This sequence encodes CASKPSGIAYEQYF.

This clone appeared a single time. This chain uses TRBV5-4 with TRBJ2-7, with D perhaps assigned TRBD1 or TRBD2 (5 bases each). Germline V CDR1 and CDR2: SGHNT, YYREEE (reference sequence). CDR3 length equals 13 residues. V dropped 0 bases and J dropped 11 bases, with 15 bases sitting between them. CDR3 region: CASSLVYGAEEYF. The DNA of the CDR3 is TGTGCCAGCAGCTTGGTTTACGGGGCGGAGGAGTACTTC.

The V call is TRBV29-1, the J call TRBJ2-1, with D perhaps matching TRBD2 (7 bases). The V gene lost 4 bases and the J gene lost 5 bases, with 21 bases spanning the gap. This CDR3 has 16 amino acids. Germline CDR1 and CDR2: SQVTM and ANQGSEA. Written as DNA, the CDR3 is TGCAGCGTTGCTAAAAGGGGGGGAGGGCCCGACAATGAGCAGTTCTTC. It specifies CSVAKRGGGPDNEQFF.

This chain links TRBV11-2 with TRBJ1-4; D gene unclear. Deletions cut 1 base from V and 5 bases from J, with 11 bases between. The V gene's germline CDR1 is SGHAT and CDR2 FQNNGV. The CDR3 has 15 amino acids. CDR3 nucleotides: TGTGCCAGCAGCTTAGGAGTCTGGGGAAATGAAAAACTGTTTTTT. This encodes CASSLGVWGNEKLFF. Looking up the rest from reference TRBV11-2 and TRBJ1-4 gives the full variable domain: EAGVAQSPRYKIIEKRQSVAFWCNPISGHATLYWYQQILGQGPKLLIQFQNNGVVDDSQLPKDRFSAERLKGVDSTLKIQPAKLEDSAVYLCASSLGVWGNEKLFFGSGTQLSVL.

A note on this clone: Other DNA sequences within the sample encode an identical CDR3. The V call is TRBV4-1, the J call TRBJ2-7, with 9 positions matching TRBD2. Germline CDR1 reads MGHRA; CDR2 reads YSYEKL. V was pared by 1 base and J by 3 bases, with 7 bases of the junction left unmatched. The CDR3 consists of 16 residues. The CDR3 region is CASSQVLAGGGYEQYF. CDR3 sequence (DNA): TGCGCCAGCAGCCAAGTTCTGGCGGGAGGGGGCTACGAGCAGTACTTC.

The V call is TRBV28, the J call TRBJ2-7; D gene ambiguous. The germline CDR1 and CDR2 sequences are MDHEN and SYDVKM. The CDR3 loop spans 11 amino acids. The germline V and J ends were trimmed by 2 bases and 9 bases, with 8 bases remaining between them. The CDR3 region has the DNA TGTGCCAGCAGTTTAAAAGGGATGCAGTACTTC. It yields the protein CASSLKGMQYF.

This chain joins TRBV10-3 and TRBJ2-3, with 10 bases fitting TRBD1. The CDR3 spans 17 residues. V shed 0 bases and J 2 bases; nucleotides not matched to a gene: 5. The germline V gene encodes CDR1 ENHRY and CDR2 SYGVKD. For the CDR3, the DNA is TGTGCCATCAGTGAGTCGACAGGGGGCTTCACCACAGATACGCAGTATTTT. Encoded protein: CAISESTGGFTTDTQYF.

The CDR3 reads CASSPTGATYEQYF. CDR3 DNA: TGTGCCAGCAGCCCGACAGGGGCGACCTACGAGCAGTACTTC. This chain uses TRBV7-6 with TRBJ2-7; TRBD1 agrees at 8 bases. Losses at the gene ends were 5 bases for V and 2 bases for J; bases not matched to a gene: 5. In germline, CDR1 is SGHVS, CDR2 FNYEAQ. The CDR3 totals 14 residues.

J is TRBJ1-1 and V is TRBV14; D ambiguous. V gave up 2 bases and J gave up 11 bases, with 24 bases separating them. The CDR3 covers 16 residues. Germline CDR1 is SGHDN and CDR2 is FVKESK. The CDR3 DNA follows: TGTGCCAGCAGCCAAAAAGGACGTTTTGAGCACGGAGGGGCTTTCTTT. Amino acid sequence: CASSQKGRFEHGGAFF.

The J gene is TRBJ2-3, the V gene TRBV10-3; 7 nucleotides match TRBD1. Germline trimming cut 6 bases from V and 0 bases from J; bases unmatched to any gene: 6. Germline lookup yields CDR1 ENHRY and CDR2 SYGVKD. The length of the CDR3 is 15 residues. The CDR3 DNA follows: TGTGCCATCAGCAACGGACAGGAGAGCACAGATACGCAGTATTTT. Its translation is CAISNGQESTDTQYF.

The genes are TRBV9 and TRBJ2-5; 7 nucleotides match TRBD1. After removal of 3 bases from V and 4 bases from J, the junction contained 15 bases not matched to a gene. CDR1 is SGDLS and CDR2 is YYNGEE in the germline V gene. The CDR3 is 17 residues long. CDR3 in DNA: TGTGCCAGCAGCGCCAGAGTGGGGACAGTGGCCAGAGAGACCCAGTACTTC. Its translation: CASSARVGTVARETQYF.

The V call is TRBV7-8, the J call TRBJ2-1, with D perhaps matching TRBD1 or TRBD2 (5 bases each). This CDR3 region has 11 residues. With 6 bases removed from V and 9 bases from J, the gap between germline ends came to 9 bases. The germline CDR1 and CDR2 sequences are SGHVS and FQNEAQ. In nucleotides, the CDR3 is TGTGCCAGCAGGTTGGGACCTGAGCAGTTCTTC. Protein sequence: CASRLGPEQFF. The variable domain in full, with the rest retrieved from reference TRBV7-8 and TRBJ2-1, is GAGVSQSPRYKVAKRGQDVALRCDPISGHVSLFWYQQALGQGPEFLTYFQNEAQLDKSGLPSDRFFAERPEGSVSTLKIQRTQQEDSAVYLCASRLGPEQFFGPGTRLTVL.

The genes are TRBV12-2 and TRBJ2-1; TRBD2 is taken as the D call from the table, unchecked against the DNA. TRBV12-2 is a pseudogene locus. CDR3 size: 18 residues. The CDR3 sequence is CASRLNYAGGSRDNEQFF. CDR3 sequence (DNA): TGTGCAAGTCGCTTAAATTACGCGGGAGGGTCGCGGGACAATGAGCAGTTCTTC.

Only one count was recorded for this clone. The chain uses TRBV9 and TRBJ2-1; 7 nucleotides match TRBD1. The CDR3 loop spans 14 amino acids. Germline CDR1 is SGDLS and CDR2 is YYNGEE. The junction had 6 bases not matched to a gene; V was cut back by 3 bases and J by 6 bases. The CDR3 reads CASSARDSFNEQFF. The CDR3 DNA is TGTGCCAGCAGCGCCCGGGACAGCTTCAATGAGCAGTTCTTC.

J is TRBJ2-1 and V is TRBV5-4; 9 bases agree with TRBD2. The CDR3 is 17 residues long. The V gene end was trimmed by 4 bases and the J gene end by 2 bases; junction bases not matched to a gene: 10. CDR1 and CDR2 (germline): SGHNT, YYREEE (reference sequence). This CDR3 reads CASSPTLAGGTYNEQFF. The CDR3 nucleotides read TGTGCCAGCAGCCCAACCTTGGCGGGAGGGACCTACAATGAGCAGTTCTTC. Based on the CDR3 plus reference TRBV5-4 and TRBJ2-1, the full variable domain is ETGVTQSPTHLIKTRGQQVTLRCSSQSGHNTVSWYQQALGQGPQFIFQYYREEENGRGNFPPRFSGLQFPNYSSELNVNALELDDSALYLCASSPTLAGGTYNEQFFGPGTRLTVL.

The V call is TRBV11-3, the J call TRBJ2-7; 8 bases match TRBD1. Germline CDR1 reads SGHNT; CDR2 reads YENEEA. This CDR3 spans 16 amino acids. V gave up 3 bases and J gave up 5 bases; unmatched junction bases: 12. As DNA, the CDR3 is TGTGCCAGCAGCTTCAGGGGGCAGGGGGCTTACCACGAGCAGTACTTC. Translation gives CASSFRGQGAYHEQYF.

Details on this clone: The identical CDR3 is also encoded by other nucleotide sequences in the sample. The V gene is TRBV6-5, the J gene TRBJ2-7; no firm D call. Trimming left V 5 bases short and J 4 bases short, with 9 bases between. This CDR3 is built from 12 residues. CDR1 and CDR2 (germline): MNHEY, SVGAGI. The CDR3 reads CASSPTGYEQYF. The CDR3 nucleotides are TGTGCCAGCAGTCCGACGGGTTACGAGCAGTACTTC.

The DNA of the CDR3 is TGTGCCATCAGTGAGTCGGGCATAGAGACCCAGTACTTC. Residues: CAISESGIETQYF. The chain has TRBV10-3 and TRBJ2-5; D is undetermined. CDR3 size: 13 residues. Germline loops: CDR1 ENHRY, CDR2 SYGVKD. Trimming shortened V by 0 bases and J by 4 bases, and 6 bases separated the two germline ends.

J is TRBJ2-2 and V is TRBV2; possible D gene TRBD1, 6 bases. Germline CDR1 reads SNHLY; CDR2 reads FYNNEI. V was trimmed by 5 bases and J by 6 bases, leaving 16 bases between them. The CDR3 consists of 15 residues. The CDR3 DNA reads as TGTGCCAGCAGTTTGAGAGGGGGTAAAGCCGGGGAGCTGTTTTTT. This codes for CASSLRGGKAGELFF.

This clone was recorded once. V and J are TRBV7-2 and TRBJ2-5; 7 bases agree with TRBD2. J lost 5 bases, V lost 1 base, and 7 bases had no gene match. Per germline, CDR1 SGHTA and CDR2 FQGNSA. This CDR3 is 15 amino acids long. This chain's CDR3 is CASSLGSGGVETQYF. For the CDR3, the DNA is TGTGCCAGCAGCTTAGGATCGGGAGGAGTGGAGACCCAGTACTTC.

The chain combines TRBV6-6 with TRBJ2-7; D is undetermined. Trimming left V 5 bases short and J 6 bases short, with 8 bases between. This CDR3 is built from 11 residues. Germline values: CDR1 MNHNY, CDR2 SVGAGI (reference sequence). CDR3 protein: CASSEKGEQYF. Here the CDR3 DNA reads TGTGCCAGCAGTGAAAAGGGCGAGCAGTACTTC.

This chain links TRBV14 with TRBJ2-7; 13 bases match TRBD2. The V gene end was trimmed by 4 bases and the J gene end by 3 bases; junction bases not matched to a gene: 6. The length of the CDR3 is 16 residues. CDR1 and CDR2 (germline): SGHDN, FVKESK. The CDR3 DNA reads as TGTGCCAGCAGCCCGAGGACTAGCGGGAGTATCTACGAGCAGTACTTC. Amino acids: CASSPRTSGSIYEQYF.

The V call is TRBV10-3, the J call TRBJ2-7, with a weak D call TRBD1 (6 bases). Trimming removed 6 bases at V and 3 bases at J, with 18 bases between. CDR1 and CDR2 from the germline V gene are ENHRY and SYGVKD. The CDR3 length is 15 residues. CDR3 DNA: TGTGCCATCAGGGGTACAGGGATCGCAAACTACGAGCAGTACTTC. Its protein is CAIRGTGIANYEQYF.

As concerns this clone: Additional DNA sequences in this sample encode the identical CDR3. This chain connects TRBV27 to TRBJ2-7; unclear D gene. CDR1 is MNHEY and CDR2 is SMNVEV in the germline V gene (reference sequence). This CDR3 spans 13 amino acids. V was trimmed by 3 bases and J by 0 bases, leaving 6 bases between them. CDR3 amino acids: CASSFGTSYEQYF. As DNA, the CDR3 is TGTGCCAGCAGTTTTGGCACCTCCTACGAGCAGTACTTC.

The chain couples TRBV29-1 to TRBJ2-7; 13 bases are shared with TRBD2. V lost 5 bases to trimming and J lost 3 bases; unmatched junction nucleotides: 1. The CDR3 runs to 13 residues. Per the germline V gene, CDR1 is SQVTM and CDR2 is ANQGSEA. This CDR3 reads CSVWTSGSYEQYF. The CDR3 DNA is TGCAGCGTTTGGACTAGCGGGAGCTACGAGCAGTACTTC.